A selection of T cell receptor beta chains follows, all from one sample in a study of spatial heterogeneity in lung cancer. TCRdb fed the 5' RACE reads into MiXCR, producing one record per CDR3 protein. Of 49,000 or so distinct CDR3 sequences listed, 12% are singletons. This material consisted of PBMCs, taken at follow-up. All receptors come from a male donor with early-stage non-small cell lung cancer. Each CDR3 is given with its conserved first and last residue. Fields, in order: V gene, clone size, D gene, J gene, CDR3 DNA, CDR3 protein. The D gene is left open where the match is weak. Rows give clone size only sometimes, using once, few, many, or a class for an expanded clone.

TRBV28	-	TRBD1	TRBJ1-1	TGTGCCAGCAGTGAGGAATCGGACAGGGGGACAACTGAAGCTTTCTTT	CASSEESDRGTTEAFF
TRBV3-1	many	-	TRBJ1-1	TGTGCCAGCGCCCCGGCAGGGATCACTGAAGCTTTCTTT	CASAPAGITEAFF
TRBV5-6	few	-	TRBJ1-1	TGTGCCAGCAGCTGGGAATCTAACACTGAAGCTTTCTTT	CASSWESNTEAFF
TRBV14	many	-	TRBJ1-3	TGTGCCAGCAGCCAGTGGGGGGGCTCTGGAAACACCATATATTTT	CASSQWGGSGNTIYF
TRBV5-1	-	-	TRBJ2-7	TGCGCCAGCAGCTTTACCGGGCAAACCTACGAGCAGTACTTC	CASSFTGQTYEQYF
TRBV19	-	-	TRBJ1-3	TGTGTCAGTAGACCCACGGGGGCTGGAAACACCATATATTTT	CVSRPTGAGNTIYF
TRBV25-1	many	-	TRBJ1-4	TGTGCCAGCAGTGACGGGAGACGGGGTTTAAATGGTGAAAAACTGTTTTTT	CASSDGRRGLNGEKLFF
TRBV4-2	many	TRBD2	TRBJ2-3	TGTGCCAGCAGCCAGGACACCGGGACTAAAGCCTATTTT	CASSQDTGTKAYF
TRBV25-1	-	TRBD2	TRBJ2-5	TGTGCCAGCAGTGACCCCGTCCTAGCGGGAAGGATGGAGACCCAGTACTTC	CASSDPVLAGRMETQYF
TRBV19	few	-	TRBJ2-5	TGTGCCAGTAAAGGACTGGGCGAGTACCAAGAGACCCAGTACTTC	CASKGLGEYQETQYF
TRBV18	many	TRBD1	TRBJ1-1	TGTGCCAGCTCATCGACCGGGACAGGGAACACTGAAGCTTTCTTT	CASSSTGTGNTEAFF
TRBV12-3/TRBV12-4	-	-	TRBJ1-1	TGTGCCAGCAGTTTTCGCCTGGGTACAAGGGGGGCTGAAGCTTTCTTT	CASSFRLGTRGAEAFF
TRBV25-1	-	TRBD2	TRBJ2-1	TGTGCCAGCATGACTAGCGGGTCCAACAATGAGCAGTTCTTC	CASMTSGSNNEQFF
TRBV4-1	many	-	TRBJ2-3	TGCGCCAGCAGCCAAGTTGGCGATACGCAGTATTTT	CASSQVGDTQYF
TRBV12-3/TRBV12-4	-	-	TRBJ2-1	-	CASSWGFGIGFF
TRBV2	few	-	TRBJ2-7	TGTGCCAGCAGCATAAACGAGCAGTACTTC	CASSINEQYF
TRBV7-9	-	-	TRBJ2-7	TGTGCCAGCAGTCGCCAGGCCTACGAGCAGTACTTC	CASSRQAYEQYF
TRBV18	-	-	TRBJ2-5	TGTGCCAGCTCACCACCTGGGCAGGGCGGAGAGACCCAGTACTTC	CASSPPGQGGETQYF
TRBV12-3/TRBV12-4	few	-	TRBJ1-1	TGTGCCAGCACCCCACGTCTGAACACTGAAGCTTTCTTT	CASTPRLNTEAFF
TRBV5-5	-	-	TRBJ2-3	TGTGCCAGCAGCGAACAGGCTAGCACAGATACGCAGTATTTT	CASSEQASTDTQYF
TRBV29-1	once	TRBD2	TRBJ2-7	TGCAGCGTTCAACCCACTAGCGGGGGGTTCTACGAGCAGTACTTC	CSVQPTSGGFYEQYF
TRBV6-5	many	-	TRBJ2-5	TGTGCCAGCAGTTACGGGCGCGGGAGTACAGGGGAGACCCAGTACTTC	CASSYGRGSTGETQYF
TRBV4-3	many	-	TRBJ1-6	TGCGCCAGCAGCCAAGCCGAACAGTCTAATTCACCCCTCCACTTT	CASSQAEQSNSPLHF
TRBV20-1	-	-	TRBJ2-7	TGCAGTGCCCGGACTGGCCAAAGGGAGCAGTACTTC	CSARTGQREQYF
TRBV7-8	-	-	TRBJ1-2	TGTGCCAGCGCCAGGGAAGACTATGGCTACACCTTC	CASAREDYGYTF
TRBV7-2	many	TRBD1	TRBJ1-5	TGTGCCAGCAGTCCCGACAGGGGGTTCGTAGGAAGCAATCAGCCCCAGCATTTT	CASSPDRGFVGSNQPQHF
TRBV30	-	-	TRBJ2-2	TGTGCCTGGAGTGGAATGCCCAACACCGGGGAGCTGTTTTTT	CAWSGMPNTGELFF
TRBV3-1	many	TRBD2	TRBJ2-3	TGTGCCAGCAGCCAGACCTCACTAGCGGGATTATATACGCAGTATTTT	CASSQTSLAGLYTQYF